This entry lists 27 T cell receptor beta chains sequenced from one sample in a study of cytomegalovirus exposure and HLA in healthy donors (dated by TCRdb to the late 2010s). The library was produced with the immunoSEQ multiplex PCR assay. The multiplex PCR relied on a mix of 60 forward primers for TCR Vbeta segments and 13 reverse primers for TCR Jbeta segments. TCRdb's version of the immuneACCESS table is confined to in-frame rearrangements and falls short of the full clone set. An unresolved V gene accounts for under half of the shortfall where checked; the remainder is of unknown origin. This sample has approximately 160,000 clones in its table, and 65% to 80% of those were observed once. The ten largest clones add up to roughly 2.6% of the sample. What was sequenced was PBMCs. The receptors stem from a woman in her 40s in good health and CMV-seropositive.

CDR3 sequence: CASSGNTGIYNEQFF. CDR3 nucleotide sequence: TGTGCCAGCAGTGGGAACACAGGGATCTACAATGAGCAGTTCTTC. The chain has TRBV6-1 and TRBJ2-1; tentatively, D is TRBD1 (6 bases). V shed 4 bases and J shed 3 bases, with 13 bases lying between them. Germline assignment: CDR1 MNHNS and CDR2 SASEGT. CDR3 length: 15 residues.

J is TRBJ2-5 and V is TRBV7-2, with 8 bases matching TRBD2. CDR3 length: 15 residues. With V trimmed by 2 bases and J by 5 bases, 7 bases remained unmatched. In germline, CDR1 is SGHTA, CDR2 FQGNSA. The CDR3 protein is CASSLLPGGTETQYF. CDR3 bases: TGTGCCAGCAGCTTATTACCGGGGGGGACGGAGACCCAGTACTTC.

The chain has TRBV9 and TRBJ2-7, with TRBD2 matching over 7 bases. Germline CDR1 SGDLS, CDR2 YYNGEE. This CDR3 has 15 residues. V was clipped by 2 bases and J by 2 bases; unmatched bases: 7. The DNA of the CDR3 is TGTGCCAGCAGCGTCGGCCCTAGCGGAACCTACGAGCAGTACTTC. It specifies CASSVGPSGTYEQYF.

This clone was seen a few times. This chain connects TRBV6-5 to TRBJ2-5; D possibly corresponds to TRBD2 (6 bases). V lost 6 bases and J 4 bases, leaving 15 bases between the germline ends. Germline loops: CDR1 MNHEY, CDR2 SVGAGI. The CDR3 consists of 14 residues. In DNA form, the CDR3 reads TGTGCCAGCAGGACCGGGACTGGAGTAGAGACCCAGTACTTC. Amino acid sequence: CASRTGTGVETQYF.

This clone was detected only once. This rearrangement joins TRBV11-2 to TRBJ1-2; 7 bases map to TRBD1. Germline V gene data show CDR1 as SGHAT and CDR2 as FQNNGV. V lost 2 bases to trimming and J lost 1 base; unmatched junction nucleotides: 7. This CDR3 has 16 residues. The CDR3 is CASSLPTGIYNYGYTF. As DNA, the CDR3 is TGTGCCAGCAGCTTACCGACAGGGATTTATAACTATGGCTACACCTTC. The whole variable domain, remainder taken from reference TRBV11-2 and TRBJ1-2, is EAGVAQSPRYKIIEKRQSVAFWCNPISGHATLYWYQQILGQGPKLLIQFQNNGVVDDSQLPKDRFSAERLKGVDSTLKIQPAKLEDSAVYLCASSLPTGIYNYGYTFGSGTRLTVV.

This clone came up a few times. The chain has TRBV5-1 and TRBJ1-2, with 7 bases that match TRBD1. V gave up 1 base and J gave up 0 bases; unmatched junction bases: 6. This CDR3 has 16 residues. Looked up from germline, CDR1 is SGHRS and CDR2 is YFSETQ. The chain's CDR3 is CASSLWGTETNYGYTF. DNA for the CDR3: TGCGCCAGCAGCTTGTGGGGGACAGAAACTAACTATGGCTACACCTTC. Combining the CDR3 with reference TRBV5-1 and TRBJ1-2 gives the whole variable domain KAGVTQTPRYLIKTRGQQVTLSCSPISGHRSVSWYQQTPGQGLQFLFEYFSETQRNKGNFPGRFSGRQFSNSRSEMNVSTLELGDSALYLCASSLWGTETNYGYTFGSGTRLTVV.

The chain's CDR3 is CASSTQGNTQYF. The CDR3 nucleotides are TGTGCCAGCAGTACACAGGGAAATACGCAGTATTTT. J is TRBJ2-3 and V is TRBV27; possibly TRBD1 for D (6 bases). The V and J ends lost 5 bases and 7 bases respectively, with 10 bases between them. The length of the CDR3 is 12 residues. Per germline, CDR1 MNHEY and CDR2 SMNVEV (reference sequence).

The rearrangement joins TRBV5-1 to TRBJ2-5, with TRBD1 as a possible D gene (5 bases). V lost 4 bases and J 2 bases, leaving 9 bases between the germline ends. Germline V CDR1 and CDR2: SGHRS, YFSETQ. CDR3 length equals 13 residues. The CDR3 nucleotides read TGCGCCAGCAGCACGGACACACAAGAGACCCAGTACTTC. Translation gives CASSTDTQETQYF.

The gene calls are TRBV19 and TRBJ2-3; possible D gene TRBD2, 6 bases. The CDR3 has 16 residues. V dropped 3 bases and J dropped 5 bases, with 18 bases sitting between them. Per the germline V gene, CDR1 is LNHDA and CDR2 is SQIVND (reference sequence). CDR3 amino acids: CASSMTFGGQGDTQYF. CDR3 sequence (DNA): TGTGCCAGTAGTATGACCTTCGGGGGTCAAGGAGATACGCAGTATTTT. The full variable domain, rest sourced from reference TRBV19 and TRBJ2-3, is DGGITQSPKYLFRKEGQNVTLSCEQNLNHDAMYWYRQDPGQGLRLIYYSQIVNDFQKGDIAEGYSVSREKKESFPLTVTSAQKNPTAFYLCASSMTFGGQGDTQYFGPGTRLTVL.

This rearrangement joins TRBV19 to TRBJ2-1; 11 bases are shared with TRBD2. CDR1 and CDR2 from the germline V gene are LNHDA and SQIVND (reference sequence). There are 13 residues in the CDR3. V was pared by 9 bases and J by 6 bases, with 4 bases of the junction left unmatched. Here the CDR3 reads CASSSGRINEQFF. CDR3 sequence (DNA): TGTGCCAGCTCTAGCGGGAGGATCAATGAGCAGTTCTTC. Drawing the rest from reference TRBV19 and TRBJ2-1, the complete variable domain is DGGITQSPKYLFRKEGQNVTLSCEQNLNHDAMYWYRQDPGQGLRLIYYSQIVNDFQKGDIAEGYSVSREKKESFPLTVTSAQKNPTAFYLCASSSGRINEQFFGPGTRLTVL.

This clone was recorded once. This sequence joins TRBV18 and TRBJ1-1; D remains ambiguous. CDR1 and CDR2 (germline): KGHSH, LQKENI. This CDR3 has 12 amino acids. Trimming took 2 bases from V and 5 from J, leaving 6 bases between them. CDR3 protein: CASSPSGTEAFF. The CDR3 nucleotides are TGTGCCAGCTCACCAAGCGGAACTGAAGCTTTCTTT.

The chain employs TRBV10-3 and TRBJ2-5, with 16 bases identical to TRBD2. The trim removed 0 bases at V and 4 bases at J, leaving 5 bases unmatched. CDR1 is ENHRY and CDR2 is SYGVKD in the germline V gene. The length of the CDR3 is 18 residues. The CDR3 region is CAISESGLAGGPGETQYF. DNA for the CDR3: TGTGCCATCAGTGAGTCGGGACTAGCGGGAGGGCCAGGAGAGACCCAGTACTTC.

The rearrangement joins TRBV9 to TRBJ2-7; 7 nucleotides agree with TRBD1. The CDR3 loop spans 14 amino acids. Looked up from germline, CDR1 is SGDLS and CDR2 is YYNGEE. Trimming cost V 1 base and J 1 base; bases outside gene matches: 2. CDR3 DNA sequence: TGTGCCAGCAGCGTACGGGACAGTTCCTACGAGCAGTACTTC. Translated, it gives CASSVRDSSYEQYF.

The chain uses TRBV4-1 and TRBJ2-1; 7 bases fit TRBD2. This CDR3 has 17 amino acids. Looked up from germline, CDR1 is MGHRA and CDR2 is YSYEKL. V gave up 1 base and J gave up 3 bases; unmatched junction bases: 9. CDR3 in DNA: TGCGCCAGCAGCCAAGTCGAGTCGGCTAGCGGCTACAATGAGCAGTTCTTC. Residues: CASSQVESASGYNEQFF.

This chain uses TRBV30 with TRBJ1-1; D remains ambiguous. The V end was cut by 1 base, the J end by 4 bases, with 13 bases between. The CDR3 loop spans 14 amino acids. Germline V gene data show CDR1 as GTSNPN and CDR2 as SVGIG (reference sequence). The CDR3 region is CAWSESGRSTEAFF. The DNA of the CDR3 is TGTGCCTGGAGTGAGTCAGGTCGTAGCACTGAAGCTTTCTTT.

The chain couples TRBV19 to TRBJ2-3, with D possibly being TRBD2 (6 bases). The CDR3 consists of 14 residues. Trimming pared 3 bases from V and 6 bases from J, leaving 13 bases between. From germline, CDR1 is LNHDA and CDR2 SQIVND (reference sequence). The CDR3 loop reads CASSIPGLLDTQYF. CDR3 coding DNA: TGTGCCAGTAGTATCCCGGGACTCCTCGATACGCAGTATTTT.

The chain couples TRBV5-1 to TRBJ2-1; 9 nucleotides match TRBD1. The CDR3 runs 15 residues. V gave up 3 bases and J gave up 8 bases; unmatched junction bases: 9. Germline CDR1 is SGHRS and CDR2 is YFSETQ. CDR3 nucleotide sequence: TGCGCCAGCAGCTCGGGACAGGGAAGTGTTGATGAGCAGTTCTTC. It is translated as CASSSGQGSVDEQFF. Using reference TRBV5-1 and TRBJ2-1 for the parts outside the CDR3, the full variable domain is KAGVTQTPRYLIKTRGQQVTLSCSPISGHRSVSWYQQTPGQGLQFLFEYFSETQRNKGNFPGRFSGRQFSNSRSEMNVSTLELGDSALYLCASSSGQGSVDEQFFGPGTRLTVL.

DNA of the CDR3: TGTGCCAGCAGCCAAGAGGACAGGGCAGGGGAGACCCAGTACTTC. Encoded protein: CASSQEDRAGETQYF. The chain carries TRBV2 and TRBJ2-5; 8 nucleotides agree with TRBD1. V lost 6 bases, J lost 5 bases, and 11 bases stayed unmatched. Germline V gives CDR1 SNHLY, CDR2 FYNNEI. There are 15 residues in the CDR3.

The chain combines TRBV7-8 with TRBJ1-1, with unresolved D. This CDR3 is built from 16 residues. Deletions cut 5 bases from V and 3 bases from J, with 19 bases between. The V gene's germline CDR1 is SGHVS and CDR2 FQNEAQ. The CDR3 region has the DNA TGTGCCAGCAGCCTGTCGGTATCGGGTCGGTACACTGAAGCTTTCTTT. Translating it yields CASSLSVSGRYTEAFF.

The chain links TRBV19 to TRBJ2-7; 8 bases line up with TRBD1. V lost 5 bases to trimming and J lost 1 base; unmatched junction nucleotides: 4. This CDR3 region has 14 residues. Germline V gives CDR1 LNHDA, CDR2 SQIVND (reference sequence). DNA for the CDR3: TGTGCCAGTAGTGAGAGACAGGGGTCCTACGAGCAGTACTTC. Residues: CASSERQGSYEQYF. Based on the CDR3 plus reference TRBV19 and TRBJ2-7, the full variable domain is DGGITQSPKYLFRKEGQNVTLSCEQNLNHDAMYWYRQDPGQGLRLIYYSQIVNDFQKGDIAEGYSVSREKKESFPLTVTSAQKNPTAFYLCASSERQGSYEQYFGPGTRLTVT.

DNA of the CDR3: TGTGCCAGCAGTCGGGGGTCTGGAAACACCATATATTTT. Translated: CASSRGSGNTIYF. The chain uses TRBV2 and TRBJ1-3, with D tentatively TRBD1 (5 bases). The CDR3 extends over 13 amino acids. V lost 5 bases to trimming and J lost 1 base, with 6 bases between them. Germline CDR1 is SNHLY and CDR2 is FYNNEI.

The J gene is TRBJ2-1, the V gene TRBV2, with TRBD2 matching 7 bases. Germline CDR1 SNHLY, CDR2 FYNNEI. J was trimmed by 7 bases and V by 8 bases; bases with no gene match: 14. CDR3 length: 15 amino acids. The CDR3 sequence is CASGASGKTKNEQFF. The CDR3 DNA follows: TGTGCCAGCGGGGCTAGCGGTAAGACGAAGAATGAGCAGTTCTTC.

This clone was counted a single time. V is TRBV6-1 and J is TRBJ2-7, with 12 bases that match TRBD1. CDR3 size: 16 residues. The J segment lost 1 base and the V segment lost 2 bases, leaving 3 bases of the junction unmatched. Per the germline V gene, CDR1 is MNHNS and CDR2 is SASEGT. CDR3 sequence: CASSELGQGASYEQYF. CDR3 coding DNA: TGTGCCAGCAGTGAACTGGGACAGGGGGCGTCCTACGAGCAGTACTTC.

This chain connects TRBV4-3 to TRBJ2-3; 15 bases are a match to TRBD2. Trimming took 2 bases from V and 1 from J; bases not matched to a gene: 4. CDR1 LGHNA and CDR2 YSLEER come from the germline V gene. This CDR3 comprises 18 residues. CDR3 region: CASSQWTSGGAGTDTQYF. CDR3 nucleotides: TGCGCCAGCAGCCAATGGACTAGCGGGGGGGCGGGCACAGATACGCAGTATTTT.

The chain has TRBV6-6 and TRBJ1-6; maybe TRBD1 (5 bases). V lost 4 bases to trimming and J lost 6 bases, with 10 bases between them. The CDR3 has 14 amino acids. In germline, CDR1 is MNHNY, CDR2 SVGAGI (reference sequence). The CDR3: CASSSATVNSPLHF. The CDR3 DNA reads TGTGCCAGCAGTTCCGCGACAGTTAATTCACCCCTCCACTTT.

The chain employs TRBV21-1 and TRBJ1-1; TRBD1 was called by the table and not checked on the DNA. TRBV21-1 is an annotated pseudogene. The CDR3 is 14 residues long. DNA of the CDR3: TGTGCCAGCAGCAAAGAAGGGGGGAACACTGAAGCTTTCTTT. Translating it yields CASSKEGGNTEAFF.

This rearrangement joins TRBV25-1 to TRBJ1-2; 10 nucleotides match TRBD1. The V gene end was trimmed by 4 bases and the J gene end by 6 bases; junction bases not matched to a gene: 8. This CDR3 comprises 15 residues. Germline-derived CDR1 and CDR2 are MGHDK and SYGVNS. The CDR3 region has the DNA TGTGCCAGCAGTGCCCCCGACAGGGGGCGGGATGGCTACACCTTC. Its protein product is CASSAPDRGRDGYTF.